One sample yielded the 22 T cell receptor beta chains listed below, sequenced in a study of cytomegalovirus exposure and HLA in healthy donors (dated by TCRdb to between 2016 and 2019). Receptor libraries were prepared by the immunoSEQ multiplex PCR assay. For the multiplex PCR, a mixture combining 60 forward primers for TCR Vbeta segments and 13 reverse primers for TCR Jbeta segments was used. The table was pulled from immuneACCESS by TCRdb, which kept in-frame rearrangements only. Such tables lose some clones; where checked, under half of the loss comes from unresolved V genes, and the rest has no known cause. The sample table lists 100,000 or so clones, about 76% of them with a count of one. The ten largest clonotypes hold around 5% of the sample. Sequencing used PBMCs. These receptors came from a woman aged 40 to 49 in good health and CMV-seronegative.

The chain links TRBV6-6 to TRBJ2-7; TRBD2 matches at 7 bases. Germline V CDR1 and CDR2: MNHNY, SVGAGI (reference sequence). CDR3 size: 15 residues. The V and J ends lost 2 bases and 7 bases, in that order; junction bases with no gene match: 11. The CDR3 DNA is TGTGCCAGCAGTTACGCGTACGTGGGGGGGTGGGAGCAGTACTTC. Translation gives CASSYAYVGGWEQYF.

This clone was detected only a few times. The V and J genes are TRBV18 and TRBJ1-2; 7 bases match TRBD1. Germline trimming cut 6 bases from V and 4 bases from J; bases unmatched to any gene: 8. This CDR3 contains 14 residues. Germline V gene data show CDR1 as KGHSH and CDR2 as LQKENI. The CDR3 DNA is TGTGCCAGCTCCCCTTCGAGGGACAGCTATGGCTACACCTTC. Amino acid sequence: CASSPSRDSYGYTF.

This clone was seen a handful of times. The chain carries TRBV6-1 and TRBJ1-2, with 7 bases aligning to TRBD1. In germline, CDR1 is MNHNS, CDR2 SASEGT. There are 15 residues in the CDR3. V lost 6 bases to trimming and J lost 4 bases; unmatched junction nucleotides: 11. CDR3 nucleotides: TGTGCCAGCAGCGGAGACAGGGTGGGGGGCTATGGCTACACCTTC. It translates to CASSGDRVGGYGYTF.

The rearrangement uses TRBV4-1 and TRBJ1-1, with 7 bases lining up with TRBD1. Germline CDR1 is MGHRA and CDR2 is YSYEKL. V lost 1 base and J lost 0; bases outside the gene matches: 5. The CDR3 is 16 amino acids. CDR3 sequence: CASSQADRALNTEAFF. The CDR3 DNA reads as TGCGCCAGCAGCCAAGCAGACAGGGCCCTGAACACTGAAGCTTTCTTT.

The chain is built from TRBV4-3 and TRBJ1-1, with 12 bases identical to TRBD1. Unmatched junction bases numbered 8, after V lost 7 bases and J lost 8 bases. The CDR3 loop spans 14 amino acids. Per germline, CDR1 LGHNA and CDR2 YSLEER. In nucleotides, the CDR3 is TGCGCCAGCAACCCGGGACAGGGGGCTGGGGAAGCTTTCTTT. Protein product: CASNPGQGAGEAFF.

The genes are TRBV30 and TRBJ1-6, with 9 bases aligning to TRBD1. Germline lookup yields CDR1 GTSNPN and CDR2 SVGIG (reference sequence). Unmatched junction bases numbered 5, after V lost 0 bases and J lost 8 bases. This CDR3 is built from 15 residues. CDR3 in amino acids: CAWSVPDRGYSPLHF. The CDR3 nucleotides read TGTGCCTGGAGTGTACCGGACAGGGGATATTCACCCCTCCACTTT.

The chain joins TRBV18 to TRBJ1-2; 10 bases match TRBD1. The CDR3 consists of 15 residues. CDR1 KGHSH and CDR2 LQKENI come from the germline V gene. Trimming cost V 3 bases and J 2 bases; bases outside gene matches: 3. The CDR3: CASSPAGQGNYGYTF. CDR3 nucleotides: TGTGCCAGCTCACCGGCGGGACAGGGGAACTATGGCTACACCTTC.

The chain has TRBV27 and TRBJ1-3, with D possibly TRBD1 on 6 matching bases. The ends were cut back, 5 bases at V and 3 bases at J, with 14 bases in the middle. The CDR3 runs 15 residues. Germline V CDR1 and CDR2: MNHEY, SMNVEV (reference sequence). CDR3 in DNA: TGTGCCAGCAGTAAGGACAGATCATATGGAAACACCATATATTTT. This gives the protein CASSKDRSYGNTIYF.

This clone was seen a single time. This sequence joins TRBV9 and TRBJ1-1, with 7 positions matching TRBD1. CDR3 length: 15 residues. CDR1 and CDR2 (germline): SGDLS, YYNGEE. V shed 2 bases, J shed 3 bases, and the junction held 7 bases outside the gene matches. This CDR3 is CASSVMTGPYTEAFF. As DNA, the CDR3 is TGTGCCAGCAGCGTGATGACAGGGCCTTACACTGAAGCTTTCTTT.

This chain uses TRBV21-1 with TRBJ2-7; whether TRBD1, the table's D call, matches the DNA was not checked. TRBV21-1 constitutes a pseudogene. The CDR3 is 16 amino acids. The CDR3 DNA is TGTGCCAGCAGCAATATACGTGGACAGTTTTTGTACGAGCAGTACTTC. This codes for CASSNIRGQFLYEQYF.

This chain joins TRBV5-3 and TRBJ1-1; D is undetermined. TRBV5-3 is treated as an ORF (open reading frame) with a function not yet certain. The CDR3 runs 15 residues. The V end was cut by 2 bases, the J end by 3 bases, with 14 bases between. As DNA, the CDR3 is TGTGCCAGAAGCTTAGTCGGTGGGAGACACACTGAAGCTTTCTTT. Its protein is CARSLVGGRHTEAFF.

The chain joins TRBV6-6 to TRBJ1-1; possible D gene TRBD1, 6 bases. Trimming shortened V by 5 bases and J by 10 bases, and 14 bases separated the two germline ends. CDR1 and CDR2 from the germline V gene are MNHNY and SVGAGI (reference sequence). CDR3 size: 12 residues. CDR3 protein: CASSTQQGIAFF. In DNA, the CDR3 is TGTGCCAGCAGTACCCAACAGGGTATAGCTTTCTTT.

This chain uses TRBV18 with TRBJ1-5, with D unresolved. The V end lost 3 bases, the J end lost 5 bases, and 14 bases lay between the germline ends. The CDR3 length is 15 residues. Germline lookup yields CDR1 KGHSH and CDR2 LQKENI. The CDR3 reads CASSPIRLPDQPQHF. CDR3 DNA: TGTGCCAGCTCACCCATCAGACTCCCTGATCAGCCCCAGCATTTT.

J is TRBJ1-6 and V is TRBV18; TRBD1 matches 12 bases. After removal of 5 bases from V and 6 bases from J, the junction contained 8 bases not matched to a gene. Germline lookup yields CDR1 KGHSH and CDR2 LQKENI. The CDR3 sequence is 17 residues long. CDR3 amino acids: CASSSQGQGALNSPLHF. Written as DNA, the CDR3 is TGTGCCAGCTCAAGCCAGGGACAGGGGGCGCTTAATTCACCCCTCCACTTT.

The CDR3 region has the DNA TGCAGCGTTGAATCCGGCGGGGGGCAGTTCTTC. It is translated as CSVESGGGQFF. V gene TRBV29-1 combines with J gene TRBJ2-1; 7 bases line up with TRBD2. Germline CDR1 SQVTM, CDR2 ANQGSEA. After removal of 2 bases from V and 12 bases from J, the junction contained 4 bases not matched to a gene. The CDR3 runs to 11 residues.

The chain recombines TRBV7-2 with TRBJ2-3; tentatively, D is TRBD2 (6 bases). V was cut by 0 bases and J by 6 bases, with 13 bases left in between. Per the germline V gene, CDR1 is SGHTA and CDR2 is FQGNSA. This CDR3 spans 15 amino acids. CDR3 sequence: CASSLAIGGGDTQYF. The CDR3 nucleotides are TGTGCCAGCAGCTTAGCAATCGGCGGAGGGGATACGCAGTATTTT.

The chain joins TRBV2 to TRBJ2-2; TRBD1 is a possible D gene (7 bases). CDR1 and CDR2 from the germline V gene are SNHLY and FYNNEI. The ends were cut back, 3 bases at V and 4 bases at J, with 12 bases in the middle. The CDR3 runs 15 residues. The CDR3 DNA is TGTGCCAGCAGTGAGGAGGGGGCCAGCACCGGGGAGCTGTTTTTT. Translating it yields CASSEEGASTGELFF.

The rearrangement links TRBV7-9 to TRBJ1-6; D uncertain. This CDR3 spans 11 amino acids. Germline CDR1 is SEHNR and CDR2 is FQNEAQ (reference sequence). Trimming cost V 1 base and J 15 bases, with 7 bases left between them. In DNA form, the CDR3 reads TGTGCCAGCAGCTTAGAGTCGGGCCTCCACTTT. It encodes CASSLESGLHF. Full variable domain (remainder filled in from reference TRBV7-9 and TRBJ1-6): DTGVSQNPRHKITKRGQNVTFRCDPISEHNRLYWYRQTLGQGPEFLTYFQNEAQLEKSRLLSDRFSAERPKGSFSTLEIQRTEQGDSAMYLCASSLESGLHFGNGTRLTVT.

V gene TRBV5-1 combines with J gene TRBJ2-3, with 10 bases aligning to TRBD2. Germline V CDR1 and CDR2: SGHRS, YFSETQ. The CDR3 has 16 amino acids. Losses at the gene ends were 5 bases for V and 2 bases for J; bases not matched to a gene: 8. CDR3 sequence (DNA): TGCGCCAGCAGGAGGGCTAGCGGGAGCTCCACAGATACGCAGTATTTT. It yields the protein CASRRASGSSTDTQYF.

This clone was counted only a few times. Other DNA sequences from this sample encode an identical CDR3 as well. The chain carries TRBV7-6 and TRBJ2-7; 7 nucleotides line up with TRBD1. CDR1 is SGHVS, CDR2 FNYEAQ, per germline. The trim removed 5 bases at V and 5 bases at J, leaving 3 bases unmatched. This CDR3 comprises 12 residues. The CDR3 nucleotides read TGTGCCAGCAGCGGTCAGGGGGACGAGCAGTACTTC. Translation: CASSGQGDEQYF.

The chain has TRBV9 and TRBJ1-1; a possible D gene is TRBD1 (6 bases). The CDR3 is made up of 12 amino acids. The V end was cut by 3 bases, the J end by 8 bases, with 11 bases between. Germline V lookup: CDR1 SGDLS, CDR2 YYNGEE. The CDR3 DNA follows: TGTGCCAGCAGCGCTTTAACAGGGGAAGCTTTCTTT. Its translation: CASSALTGEAFF.

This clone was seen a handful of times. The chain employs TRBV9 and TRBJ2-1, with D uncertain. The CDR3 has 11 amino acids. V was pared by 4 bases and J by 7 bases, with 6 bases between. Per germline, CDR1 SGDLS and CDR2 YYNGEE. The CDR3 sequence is CASSLGNEQFF. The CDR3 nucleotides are TGTGCCAGCAGCCTCGGTAATGAGCAGTTCTTC.